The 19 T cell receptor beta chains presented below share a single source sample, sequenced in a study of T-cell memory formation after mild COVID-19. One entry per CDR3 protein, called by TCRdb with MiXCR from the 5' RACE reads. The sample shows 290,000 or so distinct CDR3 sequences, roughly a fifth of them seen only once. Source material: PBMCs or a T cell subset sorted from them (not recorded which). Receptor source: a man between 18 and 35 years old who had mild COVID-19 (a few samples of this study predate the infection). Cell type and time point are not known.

The CDR3 nucleotides are TGTGCCAGCAGACCTACAGATACTGAAGCTTTCTTT. Translation gives CASRPTDTEAFF. The genes are TRBV12-3 or TRBV12-4 and TRBJ1-1, with D unclear. The CDR3 length is 12 residues. V shed 6 bases and J shed 5 bases, with 10 bases lying between them.

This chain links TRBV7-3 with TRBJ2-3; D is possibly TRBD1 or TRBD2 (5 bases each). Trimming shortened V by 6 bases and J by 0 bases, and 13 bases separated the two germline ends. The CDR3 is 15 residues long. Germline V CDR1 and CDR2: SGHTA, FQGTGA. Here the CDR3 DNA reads TGTGCCAGCAGTCCTACGGGGCGTAGCACAGATACGCAGTATTTT. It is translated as CASSPTGRSTDTQYF.

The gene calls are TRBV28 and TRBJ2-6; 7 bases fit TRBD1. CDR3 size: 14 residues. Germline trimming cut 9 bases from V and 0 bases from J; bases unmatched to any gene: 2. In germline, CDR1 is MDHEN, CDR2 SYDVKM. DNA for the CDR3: TGTGCCAGTAACAGGGGCTCTGGGGCCAACGTCCTGACTTTC. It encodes CASNRGSGANVLTF.

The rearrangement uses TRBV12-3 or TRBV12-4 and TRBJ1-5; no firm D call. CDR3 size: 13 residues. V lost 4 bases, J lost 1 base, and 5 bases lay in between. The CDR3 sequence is CASSSNSNQPQHF. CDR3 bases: TGTGCCAGCAGTTCGAACAGCAATCAGCCCCAGCATTTT.

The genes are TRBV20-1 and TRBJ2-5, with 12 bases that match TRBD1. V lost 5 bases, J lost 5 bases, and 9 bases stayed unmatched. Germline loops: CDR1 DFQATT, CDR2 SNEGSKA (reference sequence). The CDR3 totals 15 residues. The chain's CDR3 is CSAARGTGGGETQYF. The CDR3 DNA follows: TGCAGTGCTGCCCGAGGGACAGGGGGCGGTGAGACCCAGTACTTC.

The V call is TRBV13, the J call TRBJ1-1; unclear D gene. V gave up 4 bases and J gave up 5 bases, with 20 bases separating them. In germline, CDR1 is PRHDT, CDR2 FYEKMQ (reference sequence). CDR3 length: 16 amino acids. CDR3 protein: CASSSWTERPATEAFF. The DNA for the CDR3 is TGTGCCAGCAGCTCCTGGACCGAGAGACCAGCAACTGAAGCTTTCTTT. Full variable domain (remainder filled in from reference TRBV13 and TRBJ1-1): AAGVIQSPRHLIKEKRETATLKCYPIPRHDTVYWYQQGPGQDPQFLISFYEKMQSDKGSIPDRFSAQQFSDYHSELNMSSLELGDSALYFCASSSWTERPATEAFFGQGTRLTVV.

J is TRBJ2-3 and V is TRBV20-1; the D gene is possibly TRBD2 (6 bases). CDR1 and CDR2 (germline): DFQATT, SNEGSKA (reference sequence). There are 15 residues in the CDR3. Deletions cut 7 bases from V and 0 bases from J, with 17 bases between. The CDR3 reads CSVRAGTASTDTQYF. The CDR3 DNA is TGCAGTGTTCGCGCCGGGACTGCTAGCACAGATACGCAGTATTTT.

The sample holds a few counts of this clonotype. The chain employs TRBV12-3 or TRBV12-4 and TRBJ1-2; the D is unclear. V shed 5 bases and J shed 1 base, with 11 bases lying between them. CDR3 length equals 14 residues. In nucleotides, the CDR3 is TGTGCCAGCAGTCCGGGCCTCAATAACTATGGCTACACCTTC. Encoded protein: CASSPGLNNYGYTF.

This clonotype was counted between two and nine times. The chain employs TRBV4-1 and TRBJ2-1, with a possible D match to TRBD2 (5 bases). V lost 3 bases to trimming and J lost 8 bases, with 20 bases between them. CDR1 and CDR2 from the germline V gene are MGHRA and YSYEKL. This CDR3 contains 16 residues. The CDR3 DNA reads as TGCGCCAGCAGCCAGGTGGACGGACTCGCCATGGATGAGCAGTTCTTC. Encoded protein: CASSQVDGLAMDEQFF.

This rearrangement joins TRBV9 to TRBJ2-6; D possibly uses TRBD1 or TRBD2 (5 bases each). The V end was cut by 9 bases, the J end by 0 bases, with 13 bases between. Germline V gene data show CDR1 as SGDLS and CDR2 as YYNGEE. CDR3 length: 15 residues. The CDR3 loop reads CATSGRNSGANVLTF. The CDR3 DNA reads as TGTGCCACCTCGGGGCGGAACTCTGGGGCCAACGTCCTGACTTTC.

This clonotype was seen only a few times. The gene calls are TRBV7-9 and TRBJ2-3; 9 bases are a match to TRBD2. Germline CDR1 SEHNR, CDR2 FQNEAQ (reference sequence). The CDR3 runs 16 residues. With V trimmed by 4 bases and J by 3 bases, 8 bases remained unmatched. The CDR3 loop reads CASSSYGSGGTDTQYF. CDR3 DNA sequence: TGTGCCAGCAGCTCCTACGGGAGCGGGGGGACAGATACGCAGTATTTT.

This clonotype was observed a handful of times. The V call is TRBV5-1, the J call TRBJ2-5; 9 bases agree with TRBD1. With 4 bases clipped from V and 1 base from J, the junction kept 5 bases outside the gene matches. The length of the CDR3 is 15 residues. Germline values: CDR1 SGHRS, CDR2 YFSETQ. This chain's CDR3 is CASSVRDRVQETQYF. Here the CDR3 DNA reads TGCGCCAGCAGCGTCCGGGACAGGGTCCAAGAGACCCAGTACTTC.

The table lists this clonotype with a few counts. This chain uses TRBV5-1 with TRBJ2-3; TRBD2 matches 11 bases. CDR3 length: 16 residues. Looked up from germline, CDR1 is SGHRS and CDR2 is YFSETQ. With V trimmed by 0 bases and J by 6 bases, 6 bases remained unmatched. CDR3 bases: TGCGCCAGCAGCTTGGATCTAGCGGGGGGACCGGATACGCAGTATTTT. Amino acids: CASSLDLAGGPDTQYF.

Here the CDR3 DNA reads TGCAGTGGCCTTCGGGAGACTGAAGCTTTCTTT. Translation: CSGLRETEAFF. This chain uses TRBV20-1 with TRBJ1-1; D is undetermined. V lost 7 bases, J lost 5 bases, and 11 bases lay in between. The germline gives CDR1 DFQATT, CDR2 SNEGSKA (reference sequence). The CDR3 runs 11 residues.

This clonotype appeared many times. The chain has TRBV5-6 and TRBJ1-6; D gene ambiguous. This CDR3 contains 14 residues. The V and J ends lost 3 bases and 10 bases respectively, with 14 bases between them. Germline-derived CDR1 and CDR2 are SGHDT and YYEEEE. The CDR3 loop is CASSYFNRRSPLHF. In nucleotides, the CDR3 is TGTGCCAGCAGCTACTTTAACAGAAGATCACCCCTCCACTTT.

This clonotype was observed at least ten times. CDR3 loop: CASTALFGGQRTDTQYF. CDR3 DNA sequence: TGCGCCAGCACCGCTCTTTTTGGGGGGCAACGGACAGATACGCAGTATTTT. The gene calls are TRBV10-2 and TRBJ2-3; D tentatively reads TRBD1 or TRBD2 (6 bases each). The CDR3 has 17 amino acids. V shed 7 bases and J shed 3 bases, with 23 bases lying between them. Germline values: CDR1 WSHSY, CDR2 SAAADI.

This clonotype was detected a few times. CDR3 sequence reads: CSVEAGRGSWTGELFF. The CDR3 DNA reads TGCAGCGTTGAAGCAGGACGGGGGTCTTGGACCGGGGAGCTGTTTTTT. This chain connects TRBV29-1 to TRBJ2-2; possible D gene TRBD2, 6 bases. The CDR3 contains 16 residues. Germline assignment: CDR1 SQVTM and CDR2 ANQGSEA. Trimming removed 1 base at V and 5 bases at J, with 17 bases between.

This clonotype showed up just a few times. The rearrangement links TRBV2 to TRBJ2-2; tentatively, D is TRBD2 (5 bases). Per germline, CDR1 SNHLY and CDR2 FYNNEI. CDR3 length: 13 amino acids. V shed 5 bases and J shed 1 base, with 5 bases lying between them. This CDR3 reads CASSRENTGELFF. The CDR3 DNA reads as TGTGCCAGCAGTCGGGAGAACACCGGGGAGCTGTTTTTT.

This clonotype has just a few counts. CDR3 region: CASSFRQGSGANVLTF. CDR3 in DNA: TGTGCCAGCAGCTTTCGACAGGGCTCTGGGGCCAACGTCCTGACTTTC. The V and J genes are TRBV3-1 and TRBJ2-6, with TRBD1 matching 7 bases. V gave up 5 bases and J gave up 0 bases; unmatched junction bases: 4. The germline CDR1 and CDR2 sequences are LGHDT and YNNKEL (reference sequence). The CDR3 is 16 amino acids. The full variable domain, completed using reference TRBV3-1 and TRBJ2-6, is DTAVSQTPKYLVTQMGNDKSIKCEQNLGHDTMYWYKQDSKKFLKIMFSYNNKELIINETVPNRFSPKSPDKAHLNLHINSLELGDSAVYFCASSFRQGSGANVLTFGAGSRLTVL.